This T cell receptor (beta chain) was documented in a study of CD8 T cells in ankylosing spondylitis. TCRdb re-derived calls from the 5' RACE reads in MiXCR, one entry per CDR3 protein. The table records around 230,000 distinct CDR3 sequences, around 7.8% of them present only once. The sample was blood, either unsorted or a sorted T cell fraction (not recorded which). This clonotype was obtained from a male donor with ankylosing spondylitis or in good health (not recorded which).

CDR3: CASSLVAGGGAKNIQYF. CDR3 nucleotides: TGTGCCAGCAGCTTAGTAGCGGGGGGTGGAGCCAAAAACATTCAGTACTTC. The gene calls are TRBV7-9 and TRBJ2-4; TRBD2 aligns across 10 bases. The V segment lost 1 base and the J segment 0 bases; nucleotides outside the gene matches: 3. Germline V CDR1 and CDR2: SEHNR, FQNEAQ (reference sequence). This CDR3 spans 17 amino acids.